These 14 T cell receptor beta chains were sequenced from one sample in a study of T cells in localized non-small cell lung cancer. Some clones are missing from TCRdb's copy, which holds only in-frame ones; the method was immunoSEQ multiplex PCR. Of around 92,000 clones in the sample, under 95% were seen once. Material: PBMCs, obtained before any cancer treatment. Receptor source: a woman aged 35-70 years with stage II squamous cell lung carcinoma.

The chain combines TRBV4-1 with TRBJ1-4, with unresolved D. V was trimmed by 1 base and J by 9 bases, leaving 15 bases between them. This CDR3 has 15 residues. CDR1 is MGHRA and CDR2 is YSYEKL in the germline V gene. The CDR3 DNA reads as TGCGCCAGCAGCCAAGCCGGGATGGACGCAAAAAAACTGTTTTTT. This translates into CASSQAGMDAKKLFF.

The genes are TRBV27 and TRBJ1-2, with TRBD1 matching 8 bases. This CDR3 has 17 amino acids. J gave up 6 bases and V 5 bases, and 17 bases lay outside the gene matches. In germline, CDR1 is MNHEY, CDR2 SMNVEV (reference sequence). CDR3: CASSPLTPDRERHGYTF. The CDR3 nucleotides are TGTGCCAGCAGTCCCCTGACCCCGGACAGGGAACGCCATGGCTACACCTTC.

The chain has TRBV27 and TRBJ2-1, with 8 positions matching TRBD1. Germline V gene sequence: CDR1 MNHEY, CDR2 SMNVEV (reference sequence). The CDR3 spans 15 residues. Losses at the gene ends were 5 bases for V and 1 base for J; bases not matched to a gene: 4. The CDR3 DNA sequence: TGTGCCAGCAGTCCCCGGGACAGGTCCTACAATGAGCAGTTCTTC. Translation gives CASSPRDRSYNEQFF.

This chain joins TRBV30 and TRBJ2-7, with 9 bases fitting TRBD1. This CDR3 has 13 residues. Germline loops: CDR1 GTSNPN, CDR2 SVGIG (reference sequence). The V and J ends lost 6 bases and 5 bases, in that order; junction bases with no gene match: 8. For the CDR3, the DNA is TGTGCCTGCCACGGGACAGGGTGGGACGAGCAGTACTTC. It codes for CACHGTGWDEQYF. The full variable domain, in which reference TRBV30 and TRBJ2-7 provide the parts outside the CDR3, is SQTIHQWPATLVQPVGSPLSLECTVEGTSNPNLYWYRQAAGRGLQLLFYSVGIGQISSEVPQNLSASRPQDRQFILSSKKLLLSDSGFYLCACHGTGWDEQYFGPGTRLTVT.

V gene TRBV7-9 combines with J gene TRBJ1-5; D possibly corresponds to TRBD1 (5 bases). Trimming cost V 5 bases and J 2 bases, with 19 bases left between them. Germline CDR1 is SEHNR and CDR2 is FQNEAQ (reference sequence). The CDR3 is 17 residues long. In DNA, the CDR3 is TGTGCCAGCAGCACCGGGGACGTTGTCGGGGGCAATCAGCCCCAGCATTTT. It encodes CASSTGDVVGGNQPQHF.

The CDR3 spells CASSQARSRTSDYEQYF. In DNA form, the CDR3 reads TGTGCCAGCAGCCAAGCTCGCTCCAGGACTAGCGACTACGAGCAGTACTTC. The chain combines TRBV14 with TRBJ2-7; 9 nucleotides match TRBD2. Looked up from germline, CDR1 is SGHDN and CDR2 is FVKESK. V lost 1 base to trimming and J lost 3 bases; unmatched junction nucleotides: 10. The CDR3 has 17 amino acids.

As DNA, the CDR3 is TGTGCCAGCAGTTACTCGAGGGGTTCTAACTATGGCTACACCTTC. Its translation is CASSYSRGSNYGYTF. The V and J genes are TRBV6-5 and TRBJ1-2; TRBD1 is a possible D gene (5 bases). V was trimmed by 0 bases and J by 0 bases, leaving 8 bases between them. Germline CDR1 MNHEY, CDR2 SVGAGI. This CDR3 is 15 amino acids long.

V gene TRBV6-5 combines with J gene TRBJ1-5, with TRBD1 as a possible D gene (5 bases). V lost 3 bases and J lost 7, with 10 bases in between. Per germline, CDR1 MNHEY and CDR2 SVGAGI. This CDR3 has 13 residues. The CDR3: CASSYRGEQPQHF. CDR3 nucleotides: TGTGCCAGCAGTTATAGGGGAGAACAGCCCCAGCATTTT.

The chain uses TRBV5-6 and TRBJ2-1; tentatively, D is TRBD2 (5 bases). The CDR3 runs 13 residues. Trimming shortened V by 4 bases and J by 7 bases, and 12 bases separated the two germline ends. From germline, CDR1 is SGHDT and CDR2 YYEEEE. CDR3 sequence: CASSPIGKNEQFF. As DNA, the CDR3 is TGTGCCAGCAGCCCAATCGGGAAAAATGAGCAGTTCTTC.

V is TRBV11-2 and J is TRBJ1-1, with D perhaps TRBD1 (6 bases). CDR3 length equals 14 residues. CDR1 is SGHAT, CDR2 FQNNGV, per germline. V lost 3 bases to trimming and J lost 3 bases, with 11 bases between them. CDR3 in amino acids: CASSFPQGYTEAFF. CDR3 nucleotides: TGTGCCAGCAGCTTTCCCCAGGGGTACACTGAAGCTTTCTTT.

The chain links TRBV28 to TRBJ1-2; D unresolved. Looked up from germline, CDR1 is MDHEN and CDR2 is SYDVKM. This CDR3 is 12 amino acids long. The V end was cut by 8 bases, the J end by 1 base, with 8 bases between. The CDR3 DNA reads TGTGCCAGCGGGGTACTTAACTATGGCTACACCTTC. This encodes CASGVLNYGYTF.

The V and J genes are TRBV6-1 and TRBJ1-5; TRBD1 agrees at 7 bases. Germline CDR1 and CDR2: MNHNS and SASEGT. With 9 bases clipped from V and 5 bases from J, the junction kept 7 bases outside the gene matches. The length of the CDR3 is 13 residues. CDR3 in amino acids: CASVQGRDQPQHF. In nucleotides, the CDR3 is TGTGCCAGTGTACAGGGGAGGGATCAGCCCCAGCATTTT.

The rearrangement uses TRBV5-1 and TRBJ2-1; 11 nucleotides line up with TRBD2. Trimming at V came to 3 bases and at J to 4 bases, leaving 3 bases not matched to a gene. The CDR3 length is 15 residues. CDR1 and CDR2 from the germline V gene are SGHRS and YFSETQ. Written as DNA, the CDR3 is TGCGCCAGCAGCTCACTAGCGGGGGAGTACAATGAGCAGTTCTTC. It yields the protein CASSSLAGEYNEQFF.

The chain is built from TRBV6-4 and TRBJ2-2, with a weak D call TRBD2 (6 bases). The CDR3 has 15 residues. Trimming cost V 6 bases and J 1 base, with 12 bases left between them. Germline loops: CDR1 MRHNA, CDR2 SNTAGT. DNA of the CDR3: TGTGCCAGCAGCCCACTCGGGGGGAACACCGGGGAGCTGTTTTTT. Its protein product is CASSPLGGNTGELFF.